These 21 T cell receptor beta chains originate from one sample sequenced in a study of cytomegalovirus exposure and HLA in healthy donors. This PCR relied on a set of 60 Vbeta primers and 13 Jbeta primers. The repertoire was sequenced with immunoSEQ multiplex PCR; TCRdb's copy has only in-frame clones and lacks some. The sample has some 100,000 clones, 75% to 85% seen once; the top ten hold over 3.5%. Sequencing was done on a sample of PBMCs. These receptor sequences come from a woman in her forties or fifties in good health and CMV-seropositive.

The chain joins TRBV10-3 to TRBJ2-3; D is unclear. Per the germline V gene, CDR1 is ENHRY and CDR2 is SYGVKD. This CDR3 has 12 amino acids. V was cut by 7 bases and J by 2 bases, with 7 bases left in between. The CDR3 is CAIKAPTDTQYF. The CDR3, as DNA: TGTGCCATCAAAGCGCCCACAGATACGCAGTATTTT.

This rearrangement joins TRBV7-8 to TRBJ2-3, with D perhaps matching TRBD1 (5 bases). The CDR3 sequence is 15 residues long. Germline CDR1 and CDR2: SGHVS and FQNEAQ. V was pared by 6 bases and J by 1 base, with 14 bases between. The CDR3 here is CASSSRRGRTDTQYF. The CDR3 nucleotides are TGTGCCAGCAGTTCGAGAAGGGGTCGCACAGATACGCAGTATTTT.

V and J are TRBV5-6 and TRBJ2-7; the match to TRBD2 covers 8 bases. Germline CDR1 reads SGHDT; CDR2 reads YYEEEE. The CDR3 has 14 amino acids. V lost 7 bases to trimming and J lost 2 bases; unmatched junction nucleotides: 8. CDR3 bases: TGTGCCAGCGGTAGGGGGACTAGAGCCTACGAGCAGTACTTC. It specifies CASGRGTRAYEQYF.

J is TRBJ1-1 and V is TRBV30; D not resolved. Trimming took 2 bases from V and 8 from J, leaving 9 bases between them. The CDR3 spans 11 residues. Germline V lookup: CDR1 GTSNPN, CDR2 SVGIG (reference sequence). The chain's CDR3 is CAWSPSSEAFF. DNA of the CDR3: TGTGCCTGGAGTCCCTCTTCGGAAGCTTTCTTT.

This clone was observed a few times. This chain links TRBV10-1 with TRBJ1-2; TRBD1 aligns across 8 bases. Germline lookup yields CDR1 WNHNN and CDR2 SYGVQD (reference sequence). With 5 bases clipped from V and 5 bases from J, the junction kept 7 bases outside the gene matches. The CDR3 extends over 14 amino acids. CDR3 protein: CASSPGQGAYGYTF. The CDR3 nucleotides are TGCGCCAGCAGTCCGGGGCAGGGGGCATATGGCTACACCTTC.

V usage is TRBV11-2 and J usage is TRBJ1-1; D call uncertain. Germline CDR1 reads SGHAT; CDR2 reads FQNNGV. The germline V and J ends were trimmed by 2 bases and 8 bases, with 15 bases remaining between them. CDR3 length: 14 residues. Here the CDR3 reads CASSLKTGGSEAFF. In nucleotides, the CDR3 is TGTGCCAGCAGCTTAAAAACTGGAGGGTCCGAAGCTTTCTTT.

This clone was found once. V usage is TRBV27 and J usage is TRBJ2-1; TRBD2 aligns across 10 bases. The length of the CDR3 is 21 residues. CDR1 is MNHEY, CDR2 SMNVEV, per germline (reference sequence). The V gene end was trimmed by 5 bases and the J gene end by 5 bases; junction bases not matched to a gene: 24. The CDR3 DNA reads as TGTGCCAGCAGTAGATATTGGCGGGGGCTAGCGGGAGTCTCAGAAGACAATGAGCAGTTCTTC. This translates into CASSRYWRGLAGVSEDNEQFF.

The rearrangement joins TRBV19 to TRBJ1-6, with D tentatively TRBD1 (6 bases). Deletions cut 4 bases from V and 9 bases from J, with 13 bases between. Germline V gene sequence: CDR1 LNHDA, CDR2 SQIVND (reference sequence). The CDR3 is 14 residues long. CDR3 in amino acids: CASSSWDMSSPLHF. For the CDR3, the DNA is TGTGCCAGTAGTAGCTGGGACATGAGTTCACCCCTCCACTTT.

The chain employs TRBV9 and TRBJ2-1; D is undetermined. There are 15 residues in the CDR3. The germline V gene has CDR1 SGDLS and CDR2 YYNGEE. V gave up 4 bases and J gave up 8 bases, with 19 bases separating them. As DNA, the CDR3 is TGTGCCAGCAGCCTCGAAGGCGGAGTTAGGTATGAGCAGTTCTTC. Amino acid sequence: CASSLEGGVRYEQFF.

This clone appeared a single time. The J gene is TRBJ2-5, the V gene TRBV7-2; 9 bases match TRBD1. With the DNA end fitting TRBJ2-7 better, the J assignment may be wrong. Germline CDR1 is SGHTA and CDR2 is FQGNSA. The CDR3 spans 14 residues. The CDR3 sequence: CASSLETGGHEQYF. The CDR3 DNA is TGTGCCAGCAGCTTAGAGACAGGGGGACACGAGCAGTACTTC.

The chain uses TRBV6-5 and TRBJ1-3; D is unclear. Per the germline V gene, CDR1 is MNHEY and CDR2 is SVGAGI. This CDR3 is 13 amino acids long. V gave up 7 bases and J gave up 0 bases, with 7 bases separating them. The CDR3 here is CASMAFSGNTIYF. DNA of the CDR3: TGTGCCAGCATGGCCTTCTCTGGAAACACCATATATTTT.

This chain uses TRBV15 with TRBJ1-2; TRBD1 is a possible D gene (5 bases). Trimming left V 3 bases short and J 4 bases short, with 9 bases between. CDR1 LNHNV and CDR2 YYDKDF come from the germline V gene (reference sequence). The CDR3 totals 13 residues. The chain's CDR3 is CATSSQGPYGYTF. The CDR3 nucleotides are TGTGCCACCAGCAGTCAGGGTCCCTATGGCTACACCTTC.

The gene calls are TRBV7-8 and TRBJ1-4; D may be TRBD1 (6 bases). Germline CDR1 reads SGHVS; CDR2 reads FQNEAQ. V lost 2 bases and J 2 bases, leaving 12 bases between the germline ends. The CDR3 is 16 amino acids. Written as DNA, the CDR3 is TGTGCCAGCAGCTTATACGAGGGGGTCACTAATGAAAAACTGTTTTTT. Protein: CASSLYEGVTNEKLFF.

In DNA, the CDR3 is TGTGCCTGGATCGGGGGACTAGCGGGAGGTGGGAGGGACACAGATACGCAGTATTTT. Translated, it gives CAWIGGLAGGGRDTDTQYF. This chain connects TRBV30 to TRBJ2-3, with 15 bases fitting TRBD2. The length of the CDR3 is 19 residues. Germline loops: CDR1 GTSNPN, CDR2 SVGIG (reference sequence). V was clipped by 4 bases and J by 2 bases; unmatched bases: 13. The full variable domain, its missing parts supplied by reference TRBV30 and TRBJ2-3, is SQTIHQWPATLVQPVGSPLSLECTVEGTSNPNLYWYRQAAGRGLQLLFYSVGIGQISSEVPQNLSASRPQDRQFILSSKKLLLSDSGFYLCAWIGGLAGGGRDTDTQYFGPGTRLTVL.

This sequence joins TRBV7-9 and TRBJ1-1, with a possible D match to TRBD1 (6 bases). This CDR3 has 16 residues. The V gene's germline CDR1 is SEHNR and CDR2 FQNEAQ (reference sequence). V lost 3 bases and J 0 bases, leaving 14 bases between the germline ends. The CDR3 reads CASSFADRFLNTEAFF. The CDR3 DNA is TGTGCCAGCAGCTTTGCTGACAGGTTCCTGAACACTGAAGCTTTCTTT.

The CDR3 nucleotides are TGTGCCAGCAGTATCCGACAGGGCCCAACCCTCAATCAGCCCCAGCATTTT. As protein: CASSIRQGPTLNQPQHF. V gene TRBV28 combines with J gene TRBJ1-5; 7 positions agree with TRBD1. Trimming at V came to 5 bases and at J to 3 bases, leaving 13 bases not matched to a gene. The CDR3 runs to 17 residues. Germline CDR1 and CDR2: MDHEN and SYDVKM.

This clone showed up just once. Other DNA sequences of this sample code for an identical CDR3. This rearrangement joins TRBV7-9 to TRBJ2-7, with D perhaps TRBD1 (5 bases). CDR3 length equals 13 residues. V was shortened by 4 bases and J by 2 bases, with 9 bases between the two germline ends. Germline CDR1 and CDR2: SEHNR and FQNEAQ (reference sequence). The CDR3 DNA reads TGTGCCAGCAGCTCCGGCAGGGCCTACGAGCAGTACTTC. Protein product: CASSSGRAYEQYF. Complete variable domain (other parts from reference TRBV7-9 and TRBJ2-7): DTGVSQNPRHKITKRGQNVTFRCDPISEHNRLYWYRQTLGQGPEFLTYFQNEAQLEKSRLLSDRFSAERPKGSFSTLEIQRTEQGDSAMYLCASSSGRAYEQYFGPGTRLTVT.

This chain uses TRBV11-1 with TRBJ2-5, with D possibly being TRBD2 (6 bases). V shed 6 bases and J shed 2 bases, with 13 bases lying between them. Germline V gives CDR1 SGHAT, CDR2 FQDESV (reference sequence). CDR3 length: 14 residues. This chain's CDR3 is CASSFGTQQETQYF. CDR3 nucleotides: TGTGCCAGCAGTTTCGGGACTCAGCAAGAGACCCAGTACTTC.

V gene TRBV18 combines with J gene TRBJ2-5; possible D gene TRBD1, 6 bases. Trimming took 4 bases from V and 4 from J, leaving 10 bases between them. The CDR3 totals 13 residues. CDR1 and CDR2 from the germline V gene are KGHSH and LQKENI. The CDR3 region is CASSRGTIETQYF. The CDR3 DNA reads TGTGCCAGCTCACGAGGGACAATAGAGACCCAGTACTTC.

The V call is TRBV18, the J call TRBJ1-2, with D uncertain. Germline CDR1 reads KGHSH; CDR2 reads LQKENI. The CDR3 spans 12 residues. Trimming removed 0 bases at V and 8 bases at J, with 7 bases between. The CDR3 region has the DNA TGTGCCAGCTCACCACCGAGCGCGGGCTACACCTTC. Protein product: CASSPPSAGYTF.

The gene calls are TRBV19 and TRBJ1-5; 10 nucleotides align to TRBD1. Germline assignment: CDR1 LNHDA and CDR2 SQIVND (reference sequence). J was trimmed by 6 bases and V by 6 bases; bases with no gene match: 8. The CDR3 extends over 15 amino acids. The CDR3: CASREGQGLAQPQHF. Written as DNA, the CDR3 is TGTGCCAGTAGAGAGGGACAGGGGCTCGCTCAGCCCCAGCATTTT.